This TCR beta chain was observed in a study of blood T cell repertoires in COVID-19 (dated by TCRdb to the early 2020s). Background on the whole study: The collaborator samples originated in the United States, Italy and Spain and spanned the acute and convalescent phases of COVID-19. Samples came from the ongoing ImmuneRACE study (first 160 participants) plus 1,254 subjects from 6 global collaborators. The repertoires were made available in a free public database intended to serve as a resource for research on the immune response to SARS-CoV-2. Where available, HLA class I and class II types were obtained from metadata supplied by the sample provider rather than from assay-based typing. Sample metadata almost always included a de-identified subject ID, COVID-19 status, age in years and sex. The dataset comprised deeply sampled blood TCRbeta repertoires from subjects exposed to, actively infected with, or recovered from COVID-19. The material from the prospective study consisted of cDNA or gDNA derived from T cells, B-cell-depleted T cells, or PBMCs.

Note on this clone: Its recognized antigen is unknown. The junction departs from the called germline gene at one end, perhaps through a read error.

Samples from volunteer blood donors who had recovered from COVID-19 were contributed by a second Seattle source. The collaborating institutions used their own protocols to collect whole blood in K2EDTA tubes. For TCRbeta analysis, collaborators shipped samples as frozen whole blood, isolated PBMCs, or DNA extracted from either of those sample types. Based on the germline V gene, the CDR1 and CDR2 sequences are SGHDT and YYEEEE. The CDR3 has 11 amino acids, counting the end cysteine and phenylalanine. CDR3 DNA is the only sequence kept; it has 33 bases, read in frame from the first base. TCRbeta CDR3 regions were amplified from genomic DNA using the immunoSEQ Assay, a bias-controlled multiplex PCR. The study's own analysis went as follows. The number of nucleated cells in each sample was estimated by amplification of reference gene primers within the assay. To quantify the absolute abundance of each unique TCRbeta CDR3 rearrangement, sequence reads were collapsed and filtered. Productive Simpson clonality was computed per sample as the square root of Simpson's diversity index over productive rearrangements. The table was pulled from immuneACCESS by TCRdb, which kept in-frame rearrangements only. Such tables lose some clones; where checked, under half of the loss comes from unresolved V genes, and the rest has no known cause. From that table come the V and J calls and clone size; the DNA was used to work out D and trimming. This sample holds under 300,000 clones; about nine tenths were observed only once. The top ten clonotypes cover approximately 0.85% of the sample.

Broader findings and caveats from the paper: Clinical and demographic metadata were provided uncurated, with the amount varying by source and participant.

The V and J genes are TRBV5-6 and TRBJ2-7, with 9 bases in between that match TRBD1. This receptor was taken from a middle-aged woman who had recovered from COVID-19. Sequenced input: peripheral blood. The CDR3 reads CASSSGQGLFF. The nucleotide sequence is given as TGTGCCAGCAGCTCTGGACAGGGGTTATTCTTC.